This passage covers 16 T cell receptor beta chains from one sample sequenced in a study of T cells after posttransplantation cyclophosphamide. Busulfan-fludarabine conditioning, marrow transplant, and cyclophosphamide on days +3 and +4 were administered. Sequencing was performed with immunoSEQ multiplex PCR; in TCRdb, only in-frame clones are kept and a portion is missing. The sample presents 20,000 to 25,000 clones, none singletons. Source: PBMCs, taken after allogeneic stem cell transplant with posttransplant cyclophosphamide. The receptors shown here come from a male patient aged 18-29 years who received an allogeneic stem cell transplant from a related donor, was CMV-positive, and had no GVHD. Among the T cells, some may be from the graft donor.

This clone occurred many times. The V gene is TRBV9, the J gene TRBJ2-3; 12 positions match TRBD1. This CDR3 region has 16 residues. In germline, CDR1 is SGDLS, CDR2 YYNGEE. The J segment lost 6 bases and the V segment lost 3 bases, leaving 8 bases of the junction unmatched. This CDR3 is CASSAQPGTGGDTQYF. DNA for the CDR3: TGTGCCAGCAGCGCACAGCCCGGGACAGGGGGCGATACGCAGTATTTT.

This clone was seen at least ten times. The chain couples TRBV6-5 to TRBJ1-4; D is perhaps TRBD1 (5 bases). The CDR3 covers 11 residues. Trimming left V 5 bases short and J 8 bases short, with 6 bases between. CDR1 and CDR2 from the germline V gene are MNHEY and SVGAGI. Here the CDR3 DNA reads TGTGCCAGCAGTGGGGCCGAAAAACTGTTTTTT. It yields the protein CASSGAEKLFF.

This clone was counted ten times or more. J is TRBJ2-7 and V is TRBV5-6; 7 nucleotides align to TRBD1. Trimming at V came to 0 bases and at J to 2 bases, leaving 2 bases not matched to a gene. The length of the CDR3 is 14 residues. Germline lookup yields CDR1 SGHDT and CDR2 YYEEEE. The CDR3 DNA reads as TGTGCCAGCAGCTTGGATGGGACAGCCTACGAGCAGTACTTC. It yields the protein CASSLDGTAYEQYF. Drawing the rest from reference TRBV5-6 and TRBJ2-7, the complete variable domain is DAGVTQSPTHLIKTRGQQVTLRCSPKSGHDTVSWYQQALGQGPQFIFQYYEEEERQRGNFPDRFSGHQFPNYSSELNVNALLLGDSALYLCASSLDGTAYEQYFGPGTRLTVT.

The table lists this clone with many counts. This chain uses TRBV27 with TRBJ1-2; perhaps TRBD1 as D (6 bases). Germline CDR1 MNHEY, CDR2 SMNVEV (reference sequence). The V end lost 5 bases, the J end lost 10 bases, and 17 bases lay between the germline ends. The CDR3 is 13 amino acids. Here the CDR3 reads CASSPTGTSDYTF. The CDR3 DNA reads TGTGCCAGCAGTCCGACCGGGACATCCGACTACACCTTC.

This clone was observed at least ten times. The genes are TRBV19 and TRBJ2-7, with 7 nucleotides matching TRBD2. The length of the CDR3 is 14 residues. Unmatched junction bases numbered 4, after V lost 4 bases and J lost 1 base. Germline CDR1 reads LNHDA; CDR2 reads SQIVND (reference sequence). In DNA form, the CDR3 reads TGTGCCAGTAGTAGTTCCGGGGGGTCCTACGAGCAGTACTTC. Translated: CASSSSGGSYEQYF.

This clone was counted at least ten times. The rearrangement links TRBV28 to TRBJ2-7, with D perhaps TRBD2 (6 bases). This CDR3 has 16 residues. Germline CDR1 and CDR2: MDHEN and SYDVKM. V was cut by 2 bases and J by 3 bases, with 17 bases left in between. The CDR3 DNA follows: TGTGCCAGCAGTTTACCGGTAGGTGGGAGGTACTACGAGCAGTACTTC. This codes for CASSLPVGGRYYEQYF.

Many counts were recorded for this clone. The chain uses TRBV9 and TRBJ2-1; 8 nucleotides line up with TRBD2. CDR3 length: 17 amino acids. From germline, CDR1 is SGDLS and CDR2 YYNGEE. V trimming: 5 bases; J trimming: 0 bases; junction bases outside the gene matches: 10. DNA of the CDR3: TGTGCCAGCAGAGCCACGGGGGGGGCTAGCTCCTACAATGAGCAGTTCTTC. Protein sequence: CASRATGGASSYNEQFF.

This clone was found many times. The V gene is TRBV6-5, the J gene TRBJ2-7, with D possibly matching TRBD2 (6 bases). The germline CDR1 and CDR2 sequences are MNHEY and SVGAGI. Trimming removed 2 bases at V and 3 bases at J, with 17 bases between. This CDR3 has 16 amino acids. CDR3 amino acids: CASSYVVGGTIYEQYF. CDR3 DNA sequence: TGTGCCAGCAGTTACGTCGTCGGCGGGACCATCTACGAGCAGTACTTC.

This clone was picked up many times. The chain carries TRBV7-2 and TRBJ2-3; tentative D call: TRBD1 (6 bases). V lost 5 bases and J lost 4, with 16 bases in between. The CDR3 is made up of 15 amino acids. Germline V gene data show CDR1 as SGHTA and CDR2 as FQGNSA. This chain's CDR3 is CASSSWGRPPDTQYF. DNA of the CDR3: TGTGCCAGCAGCAGCTGGGGGCGCCCTCCAGATACGCAGTATTTT.

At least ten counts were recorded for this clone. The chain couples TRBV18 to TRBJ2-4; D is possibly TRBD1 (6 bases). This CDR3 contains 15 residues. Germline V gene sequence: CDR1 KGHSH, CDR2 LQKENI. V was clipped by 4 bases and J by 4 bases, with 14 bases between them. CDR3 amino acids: CASSLAGALKNIQYF. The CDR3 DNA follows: TGTGCCAGCTCACTAGCAGGGGCCCTGAAAAACATTCAGTACTTC.

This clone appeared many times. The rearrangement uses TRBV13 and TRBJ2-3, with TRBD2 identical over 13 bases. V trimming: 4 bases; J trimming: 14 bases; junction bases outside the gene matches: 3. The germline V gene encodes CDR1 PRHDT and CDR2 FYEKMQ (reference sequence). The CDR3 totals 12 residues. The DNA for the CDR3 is TGTGCCAGCAGCTCCCGGACTAGCGGGGGGTATTTT. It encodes CASSSRTSGGYF.

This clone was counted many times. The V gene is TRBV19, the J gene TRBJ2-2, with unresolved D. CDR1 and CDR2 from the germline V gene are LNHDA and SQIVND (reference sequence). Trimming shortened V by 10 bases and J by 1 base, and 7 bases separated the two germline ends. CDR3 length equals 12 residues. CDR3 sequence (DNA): TGTGCCACATCTAAGAACACCGGGGAGCTGTTTTTT. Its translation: CATSKNTGELFF.

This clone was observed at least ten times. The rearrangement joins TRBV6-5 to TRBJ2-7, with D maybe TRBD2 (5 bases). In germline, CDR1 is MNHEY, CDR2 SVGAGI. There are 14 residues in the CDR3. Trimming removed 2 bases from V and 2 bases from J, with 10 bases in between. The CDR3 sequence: CASSYGPAAYEQYF. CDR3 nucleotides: TGTGCCAGCAGTTACGGGCCAGCGGCCTACGAGCAGTACTTC.

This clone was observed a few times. The CDR3 DNA sequence: TGTGCCAGCAGTCTATACTCGGGGACAGTTCCCTACGAGCAGTACTTC. Translated: CASSLYSGTVPYEQYF. The rearrangement joins TRBV27 to TRBJ2-5; 7 positions agree with TRBD1. The J call may be wrong; the DNA end is better matched by TRBJ2-7. The germline V gene encodes CDR1 MNHEY and CDR2 SMNVEV (reference sequence). The CDR3 consists of 16 residues.

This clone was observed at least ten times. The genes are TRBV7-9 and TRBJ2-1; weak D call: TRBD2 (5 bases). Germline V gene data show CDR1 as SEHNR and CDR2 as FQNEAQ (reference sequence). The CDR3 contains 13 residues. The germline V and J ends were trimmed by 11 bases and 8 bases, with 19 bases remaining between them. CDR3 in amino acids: CAPSPGSVHEQFF. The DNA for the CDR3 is TGTGCCCCAAGCCCGGGGAGCGTCCATGAGCAGTTCTTC.

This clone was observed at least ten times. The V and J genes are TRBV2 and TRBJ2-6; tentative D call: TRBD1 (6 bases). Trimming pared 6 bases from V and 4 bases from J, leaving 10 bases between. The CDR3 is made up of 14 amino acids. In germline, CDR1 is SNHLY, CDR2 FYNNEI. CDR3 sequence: CASRTGSGANVLTF. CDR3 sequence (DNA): TGTGCCAGCAGAACAGGGTCCGGGGCCAACGTCCTGACTTTC.